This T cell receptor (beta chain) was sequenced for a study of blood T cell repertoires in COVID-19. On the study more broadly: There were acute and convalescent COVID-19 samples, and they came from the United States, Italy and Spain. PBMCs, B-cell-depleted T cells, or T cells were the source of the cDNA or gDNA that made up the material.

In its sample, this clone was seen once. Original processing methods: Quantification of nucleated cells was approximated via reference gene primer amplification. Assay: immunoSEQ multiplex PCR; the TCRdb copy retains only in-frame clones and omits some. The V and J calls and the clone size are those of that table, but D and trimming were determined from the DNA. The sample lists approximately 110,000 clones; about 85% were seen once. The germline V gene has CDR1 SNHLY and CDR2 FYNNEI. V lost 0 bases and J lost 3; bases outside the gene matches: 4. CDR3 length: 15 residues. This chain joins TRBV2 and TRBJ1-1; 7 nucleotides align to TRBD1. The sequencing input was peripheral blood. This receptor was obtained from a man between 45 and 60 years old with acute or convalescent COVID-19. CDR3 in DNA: TGTGCCAGCAGTGAAGCAGGGGGCCGGGACACTGAAGCTTTCTTT. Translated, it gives CASSEAGGRDTEAFF.